This TCR beta chain is from a study of Ad26.COV2.S vaccination and SARS-CoV-2 variants. Only in-frame clones appear in the TCRdb table, and some are missing; sequencing was by immunoSEQ multiplex PCR. The sample comprises about 460,000 clones, 89% of which are singletons, and more than 1.5% rests with the top ten. Treatment meaning: 15 to 20 received Ad26.COV2.S at low or high dose, single or two shots; roughly 5 received placebo; per-sample allocation not given. Following the first vaccine or placebo injection, samples were taken on day 63. Germline-derived CDR1 and CDR2 are LGHDT and YNNKEL (reference sequence). This CDR3 is built from 13 residues. The V gene lost 5 bases and the J gene lost 9 bases, with 14 bases spanning the gap.

The specimen was peripheral blood, collected in a trial of Ad26.COV2.S vaccine versus placebo. This sequence joins TRBV3-1 (or the pseudogene TRBV3-2) and TRBJ1-5; D gene uncertain. This sequence originates from a person between 18 and 60 years old who received the Ad26.COV2.S COVID-19 vaccine or a placebo. The CDR3: CASSSTSEGPQHF. The DNA of the CDR3 is TGTGCCAGCAGCTCGACATCCGAAGGGCCCCAGCATTTT.